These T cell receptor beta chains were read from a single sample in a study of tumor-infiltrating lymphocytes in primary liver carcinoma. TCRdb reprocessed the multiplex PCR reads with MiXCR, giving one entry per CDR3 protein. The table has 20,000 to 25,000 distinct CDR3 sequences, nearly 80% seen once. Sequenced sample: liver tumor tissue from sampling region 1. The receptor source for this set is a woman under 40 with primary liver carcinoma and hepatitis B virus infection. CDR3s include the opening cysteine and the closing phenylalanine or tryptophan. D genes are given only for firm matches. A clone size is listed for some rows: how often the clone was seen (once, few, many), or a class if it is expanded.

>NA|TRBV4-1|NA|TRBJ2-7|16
TGCGACAGCAGCCAAGATTTTAGCGGAAGCTCCTACGTGCAGTACTTC
CDSSQDFSGSSYVQYF
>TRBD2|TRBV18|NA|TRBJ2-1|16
TGTGCCAGTTCACTCTCGGCTAGCGGGATCGACAATGAGCAGTTCTTC
CASSLSASGIDNEQFF
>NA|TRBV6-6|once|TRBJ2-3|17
TGTGCCGGCAGTTCCACCTCAGACCGGGGAGGCCAGATAGGACAGTATTTT
CAGSSTSDRGGQIGQYF
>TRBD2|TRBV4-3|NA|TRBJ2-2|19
TGCGCCAGCAGCGTACTAGCGGGAGGGCCCCGTTCGAACGTCGGGGGGCTGTTTTTT
CASSVLAGGPRSNVGGLFF
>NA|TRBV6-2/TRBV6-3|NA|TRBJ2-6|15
TGTGCCAACAGCCCCCGAGGCTGTGGGGCCAACGTCCTGACTTTC
CANSPRGCGANVLTF
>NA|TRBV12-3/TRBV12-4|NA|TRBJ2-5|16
TGTGCCAGCAGTTTATGTCCATGGGGGTTGGTGGAGACCCAGTACTTC
CASSLCPWGLVETQYF
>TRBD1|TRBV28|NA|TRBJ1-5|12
TGTGCCAGGAGTGCCTCCAGGACAGGCCAGCATTTT
CARSASRTGQHF
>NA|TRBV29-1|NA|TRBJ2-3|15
NA
CSVAHGTDSTDTQCF
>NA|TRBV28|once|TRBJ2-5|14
TGTGCCATCAGTTCCATCCTACTCCAAGAGACCCAGTACTTC
CAISSILLQETQYF
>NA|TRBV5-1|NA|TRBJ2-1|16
TGCGCCAGCACCCCGTCCCCAGACTACTCCTATCATGAGCAGTTCTTC
CASTPSPDYSYHEQFF
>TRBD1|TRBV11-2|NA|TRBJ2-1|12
TGTGCCAGCACCTTAGGGGGCCATGAGAAGTTCTTC
CASTLGGHEKFF